These 7 T cell receptor beta chains were sequenced from one sample in a study of control samples from healthy donors and cancer patients. This table comes from immunoSEQ multiplex PCR, and its TCRdb copy is limited to in-frame clones, with some not included. The sample has roughly 98,000 clones, roughly 93% seen once. The specimen was blood. The receptors here all came from a man between 18 and 29 years old in good health.

The chain employs TRBV6-1 and TRBJ1-1, with D unresolved. Germline CDR1 MNHNS, CDR2 SASEGT. V lost 3 bases to trimming and J lost 1 base, with 12 bases between them. The CDR3 sequence is 15 residues long. The CDR3 spells CASSERSEGNTEAFF. The CDR3 bases are TGTGCCAGCAGTGAGAGATCCGAGGGGAACACTGAAGCTTTCTTT.

The genes are TRBV19 and TRBJ1-4, with no clear D. V lost 3 bases to trimming and J lost 5 bases, with 7 bases between them. CDR3 length: 13 residues. Germline V gene data show CDR1 as LNHDA and CDR2 as SQIVND (reference sequence). The CDR3, as DNA: TGTGCCAGTAGTATTGGGTTGAATGAAAAACTGTTTTTT. Amino acids: CASSIGLNEKLFF.

The rearrangement uses TRBV18 and TRBJ2-7; possibly TRBD2 for D (5 bases). This CDR3 comprises 17 residues. Trimming stripped 0 bases from V and 2 bases from J, with 17 bases between. Germline values: CDR1 KGHSH, CDR2 LQKENI. As DNA, the CDR3 is TGTGCCAGCTCACCACCGAAAGGGAGTATCGCTGCCTACGAGCAGTACTTC. Its protein is CASSPPKGSIAAYEQYF.

The gene calls are TRBV7-2 and TRBJ1-1, with unresolved D. The V and J ends lost 1 base and 1 base respectively, with 7 bases between them. CDR1 is SGHTA, CDR2 FQGNSA, per germline. The CDR3 totals 14 residues. For the CDR3, the DNA is TGTGCCAGCAGCTTAGGACGGGGGAACACTGAAGCTTTCTTT. As protein: CASSLGRGNTEAFF.

J is TRBJ1-1 and V is TRBV7-2, with 11 bases fitting TRBD1. Germline assignment: CDR1 SGHTA and CDR2 FQGNSA. V trimming: 5 bases; J trimming: 7 bases; junction bases outside the gene matches: 6. This CDR3 is built from 14 residues. The CDR3 here is CASSTGTGGSEAFF. For the CDR3, the DNA is TGTGCCAGCAGCACAGGGACAGGGGGTAGTGAAGCTTTCTTT.

J is TRBJ2-2 and V is TRBV5-6; tentatively, D is TRBD1 (5 bases). The germline gives CDR1 SGHDT, CDR2 YYEEEE. The CDR3 is made up of 15 amino acids. Trimming removed 5 bases from V and 5 bases from J, with 16 bases in between. CDR3 DNA sequence: TGTGCCAGCAGTACAAGGTCCCAGGGAACCGGGGAGCTGTTTTTT. Translation: CASSTRSQGTGELFF.

The chain combines TRBV5-8 with TRBJ1-1; TRBD1 matches 9 bases. The CDR3 sequence is 13 residues long. From germline, CDR1 is SGHTS and CDR2 YDEGEE. Trimming took 10 bases from V and 4 from J; bases not matched to a gene: 8. CDR3 protein: CAAEQGAGTEAFF. CDR3 DNA sequence: TGTGCCGCCGAACAGGGGGCCGGCACTGAAGCTTTCTTT.